This is a list of T cell receptor beta chains from one sample in a study of blood T cell repertoires in COVID-19. Produced via immunoSEQ multiplex PCR; TCRdb's table is partial and in-frame only. The sample has around 200,000 clones; about 85% are singletons. Sequencing was carried out using peripheral blood. The receptors derive from a woman of 80 years or more with acute or convalescent COVID-19. The CDR3 runs from the conserved cysteine through the conserved F or W. Each record gives: V gene, CDR3 length, CDR3 protein.

V gene: TRBV7-3
CDR3 length: 15
CDR3 protein: CASSSGLAGTDTQYF

V gene: TRBV2
CDR3 length: 13
CDR3 protein: CASSGFMNTEAFF

V gene: TRBV19
CDR3 length: 14
CDR3 protein: CASRGQGGNQPQHF

V gene: TRBV28
CDR3 length: 14
CDR3 protein: CASSEGGSTGEQFF

V gene: TRBV7-3
CDR3 length: 13
CDR3 protein: CASSPDRDQGYTF

V gene: TRBV24-1
CDR3 length: 14
CDR3 protein: CATSDARVNSPLHF

V gene: TRBV5-1
CDR3 length: 16
CDR3 protein: CASSLDGQGIYYGYTF

V gene: TRBV11-1
CDR3 length: 16
CDR3 protein: CASSFVIAGVLNEQFF

V gene: TRBV6-5
CDR3 length: 13
CDR3 protein: CASGQGTGQPQHF

V gene: TRBV6-4
CDR3 length: 16
CDR3 protein: CASSDTRPALPSEQYF

V gene: TRBV5-1
CDR3 length: 14
CDR3 protein: CASSQGQGAGELFF

V gene: TRBV4-3
CDR3 length: 18
CDR3 protein: CASSQQLAGGLVSYEQYF

V gene: TRBV9
CDR3 length: 15
CDR3 protein: CASSKGVSAGQPQHF

V gene: TRBV14
CDR3 length: 14
CDR3 protein: CASSPLTSNTEAFF

V gene: TRBV24-1
CDR3 length: 16
CDR3 protein: CATSDLAAGGAATQYF

V gene: TRBV7-9
CDR3 length: 12
CDR3 protein: CAYKGAGTEAFF

V gene: TRBV7-6
CDR3 length: 17
CDR3 protein: CASSLARRSGQGNEQFF

V gene: TRBV10-3
CDR3 length: 13
CDR3 protein: CAIRGGDHEKLFF

V gene: TRBV30
CDR3 length: 17
CDR3 protein: CAWSTPRAGRVIHGYTF

V gene: TRBV19
CDR3 length: 14
CDR3 protein: CASSIQGNQETQYF

V gene: TRBV18
CDR3 length: 18
CDR3 protein: CASSERWGRATGGTEAFF

V gene: TRBV9
CDR3 length: 13
CDR3 protein: CASSVGIGGELFF

V gene: TRBV3-1/TRBV3-2
CDR3 length: 16
CDR3 protein: CASSQDEGLQGHGYTF

V gene: TRBV5-6
CDR3 length: 15
CDR3 protein: CASSLLRGTSETQYF

V gene: TRBV14
CDR3 length: 14
CDR3 protein: CASSLRTGHSPLHF

V gene: TRBV6-5
CDR3 length: 14
CDR3 protein: CASSRGGSGNTIYF

V gene: TRBV19
CDR3 length: 15
CDR3 protein: CASSLAARGTGELFF

V gene: TRBV7-2
CDR3 length: 13
CDR3 protein: CASSLTGGNGYTF

V gene: TRBV2
CDR3 length: 15
CDR3 protein: CASSPAGGTYNEQFF

V gene: TRBV7-2
CDR3 length: 14
CDR3 protein: CASSLVSGDTEAFF

V gene: TRBV4-1
CDR3 length: 15
CDR3 protein: CASSQGAGIAEKLFF

V gene: TRBV3-1/TRBV3-2
CDR3 length: 15
CDR3 protein: CASSPGDRSSYEQYF

V gene: TRBV6-5
CDR3 length: 14
CDR3 protein: CASTGDRSSYEQYF

V gene: TRBV27
CDR3 length: 15
CDR3 protein: CASSPSAGGSVKLFF

V gene: TRBV18
CDR3 length: 15
CDR3 protein: CASSPGQGGRETQYF

V gene: TRBV4-1
CDR3 length: 14
CDR3 protein: CASSQAANTGELFF

V gene: TRBV29-1
CDR3 length: 17
CDR3 protein: CSVAGGAVTINTGELFF

V gene: TRBV19
CDR3 length: 14
CDR3 protein: CASSLMGRGSPLHF

V gene: TRBV19
CDR3 length: 16
CDR3 protein: CASSTWTGGAIYGYTF

V gene: TRBV27
CDR3 length: 18
CDR3 protein: CASSLRRKRQGVQETQYF

V gene: TRBV11-2
CDR3 length: 14
CDR3 protein: CASSSQGINYGYTF

V gene: TRBV19
CDR3 length: 15
CDR3 protein: CASSARRAERETQYF

V gene: TRBV9
CDR3 length: 13
CDR3 protein: CASSLLAGGEAFF

V gene: TRBV5-1
CDR3 length: 14
CDR3 protein: CASSLQTGGNEQFF

V gene: TRBV7-2
CDR3 length: 13
CDR3 protein: CASRRTGGYGYTF

V gene: TRBV28
CDR3 length: 16
CDR3 protein: CASSFPPGTIGNTIYF

V gene: TRBV3-1/TRBV3-2
CDR3 length: 19
CDR3 protein: CASSQGLAGGNGNTGELFF

V gene: TRBV9
CDR3 length: 12
CDR3 protein: CASRGDTDTQYF

V gene: TRBV6-5
CDR3 length: 14
CDR3 protein: CASSQPGQGSEAFF

V gene: TRBV5-4
CDR3 length: 15
CDR3 protein: CASSMSGVQSYEQYF

V gene: TRBV2
CDR3 length: 14
CDR3 protein: CASSAPDSSYEQYF

V gene: TRBV18
CDR3 length: 15
CDR3 protein: CASSPGTGTADTQYF

V gene: TRBV7-6
CDR3 length: 16
CDR3 protein: CASSKGLAGTYNEQFF

V gene: TRBV12-5
CDR3 length: 14
CDR3 protein: CASGNNRGRTEAFF

V gene: TRBV2
CDR3 length: 15
CDR3 protein: CASSVAGRNTGELFF

V gene: TRBV20-1
CDR3 length: 11
CDR3 protein: CSYSTESEQYF

V gene: TRBV7-2
CDR3 length: 13
CDR3 protein: CASSWAQGVPQHF

V gene: TRBV5-1
CDR3 length: 14
CDR3 protein: CASSTGQTTGELFF

V gene: TRBV2
CDR3 length: 14
CDR3 protein: CASSTDRANQPQHF